This TCR beta chain was identified in a study of neurological immune-mediated disorders. TCRdb re-analysed the 5' RACE reads in MiXCR, keeping a single row per CDR3 protein. This sample has 100,000 or so distinct CDR3 sequences; 3.5% to 4% occur once, and the top ten carry roughly 6%. This clonotype was observed at least ten times. Sequencing was carried out using PBMCs. This receptor was identified in a woman aged 18-29 years with multiple sclerosis.

CDR3 loop: CSVADPGTGELFF. For the CDR3, the DNA is TGCAGCGTTGCCGATCCGGGAACCGGGGAGCTGTTTTTT. The genes are TRBV29-1 and TRBJ2-2; tentative D call: TRBD2 (5 bases). Trimming left V 4 bases short and J 5 bases short, with 11 bases between. The CDR3 is made up of 13 amino acids. Germline CDR1 reads SQVTM; CDR2 reads ANQGSEA.